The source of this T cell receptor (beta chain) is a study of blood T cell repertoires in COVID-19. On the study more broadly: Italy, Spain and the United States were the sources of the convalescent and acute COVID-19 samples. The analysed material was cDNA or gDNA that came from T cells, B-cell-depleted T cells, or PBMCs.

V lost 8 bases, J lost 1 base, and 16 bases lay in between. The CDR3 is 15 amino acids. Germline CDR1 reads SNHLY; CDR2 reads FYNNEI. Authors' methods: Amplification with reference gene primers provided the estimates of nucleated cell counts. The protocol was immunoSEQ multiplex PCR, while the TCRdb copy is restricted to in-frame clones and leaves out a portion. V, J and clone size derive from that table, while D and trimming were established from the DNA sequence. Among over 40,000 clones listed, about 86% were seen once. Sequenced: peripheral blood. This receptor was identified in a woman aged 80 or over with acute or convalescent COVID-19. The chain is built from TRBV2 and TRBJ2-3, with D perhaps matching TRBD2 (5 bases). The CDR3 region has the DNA TGTGCCAGCGGGGTACGGGGTTTGGGCACAGATACGCAGTATTTT. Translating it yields CASGVRGLGTDTQYF.